The rows below give T cell receptor beta chains drawn from one sample of a study of CD8 T cells in Susac syndrome. Via MiXCR, TCRdb re-called the immunoSEQ multiplex PCR reads, giving one row per CDR3 protein. The sample contains hundreds of thousands of distinct CDR3 sequences, more than 75% of which appear only once. The specimen was CD8+ T cells from PBMCs. The receptors were sampled from a human donor with multiple sclerosis. CDR3s include the opening cysteine and the closing phenylalanine or tryptophan. A D gene is named only where the DNA matches it firmly. The size of a clone is reported for some rows only, either as once, few or many, or as a class for expanded clones.

15	NA	TRBV9	TRBJ2-7	NA	TGTGCCAGCAGCGTAGCGGAGCGGTTCTCCTACGAGCAGTACTTC	CASSVAERFSYEQYF
14	NA	TRBV12-5	TRBJ1-4	NA	TGTGCTAGTGGTTTGGTACCTATTAATGAAAAACTGTTTTTT	CASGLVPINEKLFF
16	TRBD1	TRBV7-9	TRBJ1-1	NA	TGTGCCAGCAGCGAATTCGGGACAGGTATGAACACTGAAGCTTTCTTT	CASSEFGTGMNTEAFF
15	TRBD2	TRBV15	TRBJ2-7	few	TGTGCCACCAGCAGAGACAGCGGGAGTTCCTACGAGCAGTACTTC	CATSRDSGSSYEQYF
15	TRBD2	TRBV9	TRBJ2-1	NA	TGTGCCAGCAGCGTAGGGGCTAGCGGTTACAATGAGCAGTTCTTC	CASSVGASGYNEQFF
15	NA	TRBV28	TRBJ2-7	NA	TGTGCCAGCAGTTTTGGGGCTAGGTCGGGCTACGAGCAGTACTTC	CASSFGARSGYEQYF
13	NA	TRBV9	TRBJ1-1	few	TGTGCCAGCAGCGCGTTGCGAGGCACTGAAGCTTTCTTT	CASSALRGTEAFF
15	NA	TRBV9	TRBJ1-6	once	TGTGCCAGCAGCGCGACGACTCCAGGGAATTCACCCCTCCACTTT	CASSATTPGNSPLHF
15	TRBD1	TRBV27	TRBJ2-2	NA	TGTGCCAGCAGTCGAAGCGTGACAGGGGCCGGGGAGCTGTTTTTT	CASSRSVTGAGELFF
13	NA	TRBV20-1	TRBJ1-2	NA	TGCAGTGCCTCAGGGACGTCCGACTATGGCTACACCTTC	CSASGTSDYGYTF
14	NA	TRBV3-1	TRBJ1-5	NA	TGTGCCAGCAGCCTCCCAGGGGCCAATCAGCCCCAGCATTTT	CASSLPGANQPQHF
15	NA	TRBV27	TRBJ2-2	NA	TGTGCCAGCAGTTTCTACGGGAGTGTCACCGGGGAGCTGTTTTTT	CASSFYGSVTGELFF
11	NA	TRBV30	TRBJ2-7	NA	TGTGCCTGGAGAATGGGGTCCGAGCAGTACTTC	CAWRMGSEQYF
15	TRBD1	TRBV9	TRBJ1-2	NA	TGTGCCAGCAGAATTCCCGGGACAGGTGAAGGTGGCTACACCTTC	CASRIPGTGEGGYTF
15	NA	TRBV5-1	TRBJ1-5	few	TGCGCCAGCAGCTGGCGGGGGGACAGCAATCAGCCCCAGCATTTT	CASSWRGDSNQPQHF
14	TRBD1	TRBV5-4	TRBJ1-6	NA	TGTGCCAGCAGCCCGGACAGGGGAAATTCACCCCTCCACTTT	CASSPDRGNSPLHF
15	NA	TRBV4-1	TRBJ2-1	NA	TGCGCCAGCAGCCAAGAAGGCGGGATAGGATATGAGCAGTTCTTC	CASSQEGGIGYEQFF
16	NA	TRBV27	TRBJ2-7	NA	TGTGCCAGCAGTTTATACCCAAAGACCCTCTCCTACGAGCAGTACTTC	CASSLYPKTLSYEQYF
14	NA	TRBV27	TRBJ1-5	NA	TGTGCCAGCAGCCCGAGGCGGCGGGATCAGCCCCAGCATTTT	CASSPRRRDQPQHF
15	NA	TRBV3-1	TRBJ2-1	NA	TGTGCCAGCAGCCAAGGTGGTAGCAGGTACAATGAGCAGTTCTTC	CASSQGGSRYNEQFF
14	NA	TRBV20-1	TRBJ2-2	NA	TGCAGTGCTAGAAGACTAGTTGGCACCGGGGAGCTGTTTTTT	CSARRLVGTGELFF
13	NA	TRBV6-5	TRBJ2-2	few	TGTGCCAGCAGTTACGTGAACACCGGGGAGCTGTTTTTT	CASSYVNTGELFF
14	TRBD2	TRBV27	TRBJ2-7	NA	TGTGCCAGCAGTCCCCTGCCGGCGGGAGGCGAGCAGTACTTC	CASSPLPAGGEQYF
16	TRBD1	TRBV29-1	TRBJ2-1	NA	TGCAGCGTTGGGGCTTTCGGGACAGGGCCCTACAATGAGCAGTTCTTC	CSVGAFGTGPYNEQFF
17	TRBD2	TRBV19	TRBJ2-7	NA	TGTGCCAGTAGTACACGACGTATAGCGGGAGGGCCGGGGGAGCAGTACTTC	CASSTRRIAGGPGEQYF
16	NA	TRBV28	TRBJ2-7	NA	TGTGCCAGCAGTTCCCGTTGGACCCCGTCGGCTCGCGAGCAGTACTTC	CASSSRWTPSAREQYF
16	TRBD2	TRBV18	TRBJ2-7	NA	TGTGCCAGCTCACCGGGCCGGACTAGCGGCGTCTACGAGCAGTACTTC	CASSPGRTSGVYEQYF
14	TRBD2	TRBV6-5	TRBJ2-1	NA	TGTGCCAGCAGTTACTCGGGCCTAGCGGGGGGGGAGTTCTTC	CASSYSGLAGGEFF
12	NA	TRBV15	TRBJ2-7	NA	TGTGCCACCAGCAGAGATCTGTTTGAGCAGTACTTC	CATSRDLFEQYF
16	TRBD2	TRBV5-1	TRBJ2-2	NA	TGCGCCAGCAGCCGAGGGACTAGCGAAAACACCGGGGAGCTGTTTTTT	CASSRGTSENTGELFF
17	TRBD2	TRBV7-6	TRBJ2-3	NA	TGTGCCAGCAGCTTAGATTGTAGCGGGCACTGCACAGATACGCAGTATTTT	CASSLDCSGHCTDTQYF
13	NA	TRBV12-3/TRBV12-4	TRBJ2-1	once	TGTGCCAGCACTCCCAGCGTTGGAGGTAAAGAGTTCTTC	CASTPSVGGKEFF
14	NA	TRBV6-2/TRBV6-3	TRBJ1-1	NA	TGTGCCAGCAGTTATGAGGGACGCGAGGCTGAAGCTTTCTTT	CASSYEGREAEAFF
16	TRBD2	TRBV13	TRBJ2-7	NA	TGTGCCAGCAGCCCCTTACTAGCGGGAGCTCCCTACGAGCAGTACTTC	CASSPLLAGAPYEQYF
14	NA	TRBV11-2	TRBJ1-3	NA	TGTGCCAGCAGCTCGAGTTCGGGTGGAAACACCATATATTTT	CASSSSSGGNTIYF
16	TRBD2	TRBV7-2	TRBJ2-3	NA	TGTGCCAGCACCATCTGGACTAGCGGGAGAGGTGATACGCAGTATTTT	CASTIWTSGRGDTQYF
14	NA	TRBV6-4	TRBJ2-1	NA	TGTGCCAGCAAGGTGGGGGAGCAAGACAATGAGCAGTTCTTC	CASKVGEQDNEQFF
13	NA	TRBV23-1	TRBJ2-7	NA	TGCGCCAGCAGTCAATCTGAGGCGCACGAGCAGTACTTC	CASSQSEAHEQYF
16	NA	TRBV9	TRBJ2-5	NA	TGTGCCAGCAGCGTAGCTACGGTGGGTGGGGAAGAGACCCAGTACTTC	CASSVATVGGEETQYF
17	NA	TRBV20-1	TRBJ1-5	NA	TGCAGTGCTAGATCCTTAAGGGGCAGGAGTCTCAATCAGCCCCAGCATTTT	CSARSLRGRSLNQPQHF
17	TRBD2	TRBV15	TRBJ2-2	NA	TGTGCCACCAGCAGAGATCGGGGGGGCGGGGGCACCGGGGAGCTGTTTTTT	CATSRDRGGGGTGELFF
17	TRBD1	TRBV30	TRBJ1-1	NA	TGTGCCAACTCGAGGCAGGCAGGGGGCCTCATGAACACTGAAGCTTTCTTT	CANSRQAGGLMNTEAFF
16	TRBD2	TRBV12-3/TRBV12-4	TRBJ2-7	once	TGTGCCAGCAGTCCGGGGACTAGCGGGAGTCCCTACGAGCAGTACTTC	CASSPGTSGSPYEQYF
15	NA	TRBV28	TRBJ2-2	NA	TGTGCCAGCAGTCAACAGGCGATGAACACCGGGGAGCTGTTTTTT	CASSQQAMNTGELFF
16	TRBD2	TRBV3-1	TRBJ2-3	NA	TGTGCCAGCAGCCCCTCAGGTCGCGGGAGACGAGATACGCAGTATTTT	CASSPSGRGRRDTQYF
15	NA	TRBV27	TRBJ1-3	NA	TGTGCCAGCAGTTTATCCGGCGGTATTGGAAACACCATATATTTT	CASSLSGGIGNTIYF
13	NA	TRBV9	TRBJ2-7	NA	TGTGCCAGCAGCTCGGGGGCCAACTACGAGCAGTACTTC	CASSSGANYEQYF
15	NA	TRBV28	TRBJ2-2	NA	TGTGCCAGCAGGGATTTGGACCGGAACACCGGGGAGCTGTTTTTT	CASRDLDRNTGELFF
19	TRBD2	TRBV3-1	TRBJ2-3	once	TGTGCCAGCAGCCTTGGGACTAGCGGGCCTCGAGGGGAGAGAGATACGCAGTATTTT	CASSLGTSGPRGERDTQYF
13	NA	TRBV19	TRBJ2-4	NA	TGTGCCAGTAGTATACTTCCAGGAGACATTCAGTACTTC	CASSILPGDIQYF
14	TRBD2	TRBV20-1	TRBJ2-3	NA	TGCAGTGCTAGTGAGCGGGAGGTGCTAGATACGCAGTATTTT	CSASEREVLDTQYF
20	NA	TRBV11-1	TRBJ2-1	once	TGTGCCAGCAGCTTACCCCCCTTTGGTAGACTGAATAGCTCCTACAATGAGCAGTTCTTC	CASSLPPFGRLNSSYNEQFF
14	TRBD1	TRBV6-1	TRBJ1-5	NA	TGTGCCAGCAGCCTGACAGGGGCGGATCAGCCCCAGCATTTT	CASSLTGADQPQHF
16	NA	TRBV7-9	TRBJ2-7	NA	TGTGCCAGCAGCGACCCTACCGAATTGCTCTCCTACGAGCAGTACTTC	CASSDPTELLSYEQYF
14	TRBD1	TRBV7-9	TRBJ1-4	NA	TGTGCCAGCAGCCGGACAGGGGTTAAGGAAAAACTGTTTTTT	CASSRTGVKEKLFF
13	NA	TRBV9	TRBJ1-2	NA	TGTGCCAGCAGCGTAGGAGGTGGAGAGGGCTACACCTTC	CASSVGGGEGYTF